Sequencing of this T cell receptor (beta chain) was carried out in a study of blood T cell repertoires in COVID-19. At the level of the study: Sources were T cells, B-cell-depleted T cells, or PBMCs; the material itself was cDNA or gDNA.

Original handling: Nucleated cell counts were estimated from reference gene primer amplification. TCRdb's copy holds only in-frame clones and misses some; the assay was immunoSEQ multiplex PCR. V and J calls and clone size are copied from that table; D and trimming were computed from the DNA. The sample yields 200,000 to 300,000 clones, 80% to 90% seen once. Trimming at V came to 4 bases and at J to 8 bases, leaving 13 bases not matched to a gene. CDR1 SGDLS and CDR2 YYNGEE come from the germline V gene. The CDR3 is 17 residues long. In terms of age and location, participants ranged from roughly 18 to 95 years and lived in about 25 US areas. A PCR-confirmed or clinician-diagnosed COVID-19 case had contacted exposed participants within 2 weeks of entry.

The chain has TRBV9 and TRBJ1-6, with 9 bases aligning to TRBD1. Material for sequencing was PBMCs or T cells enriched from blood (not recorded which). This TCR derives from a woman between 40 and 50 years old who had been exposed to COVID-19. The CDR3 nucleotides read TGTGCCAGCAGCTTAAAGGCAACAGGGGGCTCTGATTCACCCCTCCACTTT. Translation: CASSLKATGGSDSPLHF.